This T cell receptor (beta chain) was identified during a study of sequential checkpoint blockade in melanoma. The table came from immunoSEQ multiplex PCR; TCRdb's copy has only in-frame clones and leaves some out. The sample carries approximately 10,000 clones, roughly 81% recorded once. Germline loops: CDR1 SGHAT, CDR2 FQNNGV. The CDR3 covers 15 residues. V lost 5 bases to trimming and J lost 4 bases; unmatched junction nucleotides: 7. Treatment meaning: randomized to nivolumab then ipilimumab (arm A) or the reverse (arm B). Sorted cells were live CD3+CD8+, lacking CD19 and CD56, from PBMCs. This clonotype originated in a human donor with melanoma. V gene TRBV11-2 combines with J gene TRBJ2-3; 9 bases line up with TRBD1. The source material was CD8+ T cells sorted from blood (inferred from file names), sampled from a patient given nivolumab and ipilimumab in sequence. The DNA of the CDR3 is TGTGCCAGCAGCCTATGGGACAGGGCCGCAGATACGCAGTATTTT. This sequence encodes CASSLWDRAADTQYF.